These 5 T cell receptor beta chains were all obtained from the same sample, sequenced in a study of blood T cell repertoires in COVID-19 (dated by TCRdb to the early 2020s). Libraries were built with the immunoSEQ multiplex PCR assay. Held by TCRdb, this immuneACCESS table contains in-frame sequences only and omits some clones. Under half of the omission traces to an unresolved V gene where checked; the cause of the rest is unknown. The sample has roughly 230,000 clones on record, 88% of them singletons. The ten largest make up 0.7% of the sample. Input material: peripheral blood. These receptors came from a human donor in a cohort sampled during active COVID-19.

V is TRBV28 and J is TRBJ2-7; D remains ambiguous. Per the germline V gene, CDR1 is MDHEN and CDR2 is SYDVKM. Trimming took off 3 bases at V and 2 bases at J, with 8 bases between the two ends. This CDR3 is built from 13 residues. In nucleotides, the CDR3 is TGTGCCAGCAGTTTGAGTATCGCCTACGAGCAGTACTTC. Translated, it gives CASSLSIAYEQYF.

A single count supports this clone. This chain connects TRBV13 to TRBJ1-2, with D perhaps matching TRBD1 (6 bases). The CDR3 contains 21 residues. Germline lookup yields CDR1 PRHDT and CDR2 FYEKMQ (reference sequence). V shed 4 bases and J shed 7 bases, with 37 bases lying between them. The CDR3 DNA reads TGTGCCAGCAGCTCCCTGGGTGGCGCAGCACAGTACGGGGGGCGGGAGGGTGGCTACACCTTC. Protein sequence: CASSSLGGAAQYGGREGGYTF.

The V and J genes are TRBV28 and TRBJ2-1; a weak D match, TRBD1 (6 bases). In germline, CDR1 is MDHEN, CDR2 SYDVKM. V was cut by 2 bases and J by 5 bases, with 19 bases left in between. The CDR3 spans 17 residues. For the CDR3, the DNA is TGTGCCAGCAGTTTAGGCAACAGGGCCAGAATAGACAATGAGCAGTTCTTC. Amino acids: CASSLGNRARIDNEQFF.

This clone showed up just a few times. The genes are TRBV4-1 and TRBJ1-2; D gene ambiguous. V dropped 4 bases and J dropped 8 bases, with 14 bases sitting between them. The CDR3 spans 13 residues. Germline CDR1 and CDR2: MGHRA and YSYEKL. CDR3 in amino acids: CASSLTPAGGYTF. CDR3 DNA: TGCGCCAGCAGCCTGACACCTGCGGGAGGCTACACCTTC.

The V and J genes are TRBV15 and TRBJ2-7; 10 bases are a match to TRBD2. The CDR3 spans 13 residues. Germline assignment: CDR1 LNHNV and CDR2 YYDKDF (reference sequence). After removal of 8 bases from V and 3 bases from J, the junction contained 4 bases not matched to a gene. CDR3 sequence: CATSRTSGYEQYF. CDR3 DNA sequence: TGTGCCACCTCCAGGACTAGCGGCTACGAGCAGTACTTC. Full variable domain (outside the CDR3, taken from reference TRBV15 and TRBJ2-7): DAMVIQNPRYQVTQFGKPVTLSCSQTLNHNVMYWYQQKSSQAPKLLFHYYDKDFNNEADTPDNFQSRRPNTSFCFLDIRSPGLGDTAMYLCATSRTSGYEQYFGPGTRLTVT.